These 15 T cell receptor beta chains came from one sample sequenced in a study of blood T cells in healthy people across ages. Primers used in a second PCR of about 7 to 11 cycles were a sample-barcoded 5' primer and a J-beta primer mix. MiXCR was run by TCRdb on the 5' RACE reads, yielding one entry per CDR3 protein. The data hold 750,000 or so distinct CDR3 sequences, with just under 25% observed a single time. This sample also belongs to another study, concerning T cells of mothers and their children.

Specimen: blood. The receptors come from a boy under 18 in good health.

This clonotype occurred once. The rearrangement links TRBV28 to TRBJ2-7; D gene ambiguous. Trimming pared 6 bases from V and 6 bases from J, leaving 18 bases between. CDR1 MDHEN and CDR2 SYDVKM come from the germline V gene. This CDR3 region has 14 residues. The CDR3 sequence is CASSLAGFSPEQYF. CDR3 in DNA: TGTGCCAGCAGCTTGGCCGGGTTCTCGCCCGAGCAGTACTTC.

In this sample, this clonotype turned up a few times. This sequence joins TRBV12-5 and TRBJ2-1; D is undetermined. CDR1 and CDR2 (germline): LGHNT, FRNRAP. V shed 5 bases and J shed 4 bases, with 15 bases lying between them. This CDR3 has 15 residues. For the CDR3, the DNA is TGTGCTAGTGGTCCTTACGGACCGAAGTACAATGAGCAGTTCTTC. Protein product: CASGPYGPKYNEQFF.

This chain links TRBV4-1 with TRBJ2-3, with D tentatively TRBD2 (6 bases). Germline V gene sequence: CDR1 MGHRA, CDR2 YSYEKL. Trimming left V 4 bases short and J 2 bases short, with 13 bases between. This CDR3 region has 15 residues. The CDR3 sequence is CASSPSGVDTDTQYF. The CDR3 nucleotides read TGCGCCAGCAGCCCTTCGGGGGTCGACACAGATACGCAGTATTTT.

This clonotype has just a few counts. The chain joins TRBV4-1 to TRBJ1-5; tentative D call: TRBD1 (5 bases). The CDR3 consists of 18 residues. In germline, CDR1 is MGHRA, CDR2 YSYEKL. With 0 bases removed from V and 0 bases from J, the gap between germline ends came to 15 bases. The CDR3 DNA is TGCGCCAGCAGCCAAGAAGGGCAGGGCCCCTATAGCAATCAGCCCCAGCATTTT. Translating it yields CASSQEGQGPYSNQPQHF.

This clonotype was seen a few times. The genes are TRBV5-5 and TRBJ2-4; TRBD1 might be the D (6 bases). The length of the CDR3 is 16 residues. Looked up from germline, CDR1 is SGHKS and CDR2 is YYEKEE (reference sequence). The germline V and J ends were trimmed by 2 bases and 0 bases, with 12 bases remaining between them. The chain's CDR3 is CASSFSGALAKNIQYF. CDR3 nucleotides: TGTGCCAGCAGCTTTTCAGGGGCCTTAGCCAAAAACATTCAGTACTTC.

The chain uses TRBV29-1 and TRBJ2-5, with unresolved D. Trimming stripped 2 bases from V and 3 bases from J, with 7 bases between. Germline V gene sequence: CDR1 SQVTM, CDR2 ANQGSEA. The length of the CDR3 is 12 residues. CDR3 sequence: CSVEHTKETQYF. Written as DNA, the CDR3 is TGCAGCGTTGAACACACGAAAGAGACCCAGTACTTC.

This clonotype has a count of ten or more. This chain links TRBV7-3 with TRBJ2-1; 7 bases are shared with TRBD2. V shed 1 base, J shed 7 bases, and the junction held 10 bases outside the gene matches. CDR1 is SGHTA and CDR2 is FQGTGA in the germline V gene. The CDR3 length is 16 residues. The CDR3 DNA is TGTGCCAGCAGCTTAAATGGCGGGGGAAACCGAAATGAGCAGTTCTTC. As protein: CASSLNGGGNRNEQFF.

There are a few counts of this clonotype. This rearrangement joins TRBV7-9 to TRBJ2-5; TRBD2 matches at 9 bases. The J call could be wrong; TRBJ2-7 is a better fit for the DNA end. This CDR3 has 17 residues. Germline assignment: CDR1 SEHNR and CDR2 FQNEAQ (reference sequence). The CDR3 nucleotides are TGTGCCAGCAGCTTAGAGCGGGGGGAATCGAGCTCCTACGAGCAGTACTTC. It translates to CASSLERGESSSYEQYF.

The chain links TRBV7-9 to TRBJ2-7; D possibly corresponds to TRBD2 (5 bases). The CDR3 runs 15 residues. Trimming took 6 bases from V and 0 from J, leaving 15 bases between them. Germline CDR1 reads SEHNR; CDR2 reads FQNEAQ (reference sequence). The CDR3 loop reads CASRSGVASSYEQYF. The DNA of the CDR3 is TGTGCCAGCAGATCCGGGGTGGCATCCTCCTACGAGCAGTACTTC.

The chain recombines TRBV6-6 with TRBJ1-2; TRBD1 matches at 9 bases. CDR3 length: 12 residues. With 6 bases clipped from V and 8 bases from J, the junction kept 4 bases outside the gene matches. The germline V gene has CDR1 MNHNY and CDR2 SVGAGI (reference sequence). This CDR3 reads CASRGTGKGYTF. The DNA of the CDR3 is TGTGCCAGCAGGGGGACAGGGAAAGGCTACACCTTC.

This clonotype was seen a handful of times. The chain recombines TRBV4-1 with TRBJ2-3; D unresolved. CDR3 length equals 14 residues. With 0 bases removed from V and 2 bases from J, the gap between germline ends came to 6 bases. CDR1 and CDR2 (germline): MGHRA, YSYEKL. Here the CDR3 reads CASSQDPVTDTQYF. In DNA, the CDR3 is TGCGCCAGCAGCCAAGACCCAGTCACAGATACGCAGTATTTT.

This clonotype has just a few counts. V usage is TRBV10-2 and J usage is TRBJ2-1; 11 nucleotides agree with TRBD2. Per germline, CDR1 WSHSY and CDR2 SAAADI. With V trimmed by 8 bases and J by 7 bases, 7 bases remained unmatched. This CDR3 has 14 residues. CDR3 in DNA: TGCGCCAGCCGTACTAGCGGGAGTGTAAATGAGCAGTTCTTC. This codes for CASRTSGSVNEQFF.

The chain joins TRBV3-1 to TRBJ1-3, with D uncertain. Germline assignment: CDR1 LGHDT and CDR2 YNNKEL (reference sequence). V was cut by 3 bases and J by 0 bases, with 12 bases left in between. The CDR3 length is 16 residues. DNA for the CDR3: TGTGCCAGCAGCCATGGATTTCGTAGCTCTGGAAACACCATATATTTT. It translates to CASSHGFRSSGNTIYF.

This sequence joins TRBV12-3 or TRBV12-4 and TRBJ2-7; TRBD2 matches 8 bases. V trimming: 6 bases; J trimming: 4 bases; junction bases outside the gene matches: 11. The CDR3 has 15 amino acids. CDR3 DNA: TGTGCCAGCAGCTCAGCGTCCGGGGGGGAATACGAGCAGTACTTC. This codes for CASSSASGGEYEQYF.

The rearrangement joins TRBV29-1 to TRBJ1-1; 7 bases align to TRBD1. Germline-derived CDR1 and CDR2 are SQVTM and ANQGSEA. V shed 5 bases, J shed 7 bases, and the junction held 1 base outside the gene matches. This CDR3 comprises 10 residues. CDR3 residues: CSVWTGEAFF. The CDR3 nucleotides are TGCAGCGTTTGGACAGGTGAAGCTTTCTTT.